One and the same sample provided the 29 T cell receptor beta chains below, sequenced in a study of T cells after yellow fever vaccination. TCRdb reprocessed the 5' RACE reads via MiXCR and lists one record per CDR3 protein. Of around 550,000 distinct CDR3 sequences in the sample, 15% to 20% were seen once. This sample comprised PBMCs, obtained 15 days after the yellow fever booster vaccination. These receptors originate from a man aged 30 to 45 who received the YFV17D yellow fever vaccine.

This clonotype was seen a few times. The chain is built from TRBV28 and TRBJ1-5; unclear D gene. Trimming took off 2 bases at V and 3 bases at J, with 2 bases between the two ends. The CDR3 extends over 12 amino acids. CDR1 and CDR2 from the germline V gene are MDHEN and SYDVKM. The CDR3, as DNA: TGTGCCAGCAGTTTAGCCAATCAGCCCCAGCATTTT. Protein: CASSLANQPQHF.

The chain carries TRBV29-1 and TRBJ2-7; no clear D gene. Germline V CDR1 and CDR2: SQVTM, ANQGSEA. Between the trimmed V and J ends, which lost 5 bases and 2 bases, there was a span of 10 bases. The CDR3 length is 12 residues. CDR3 residues: CSVRATTYEQYF. The DNA of the CDR3 is TGCAGCGTTCGGGCTACTACCTACGAGCAGTACTTC.

The V call is TRBV24-1, the J call TRBJ2-3, with D hard to call. Trimming took 1 base from V and 4 from J, leaving 8 bases between them. There are 14 residues in the CDR3. The germline V gene encodes CDR1 KGHDR and CDR2 SFDVKD. DNA of the CDR3: TGTGCCACCAGTGATTTCGGCCAGGCAGATACGCAGTATTTT. Protein product: CATSDFGQADTQYF.

The chain's CDR3 is CASSYPRRSWENSPLHF. The CDR3 nucleotides are TGTGCCAGCAGTTATCCGCGACGTTCGTGGGAAAATTCACCCCTCCACTTT. The chain uses TRBV6-2 or TRBV6-3 and TRBJ1-6; D not resolved. The germline gives CDR1 MNHEY, CDR2 SVGEGT. This CDR3 is built from 17 residues. Trimming left V 3 bases short and J 7 bases short, with 19 bases between.

This clonotype was seen a few times. The gene calls are TRBV12-3 or TRBV12-4 and TRBJ2-1, with 9 bases matching TRBD2. V was pared by 5 bases and J by 6 bases, with 8 bases of the junction left unmatched. CDR3 length: 15 residues. The CDR3 loop reads CASSRSSGIGNEQFF. The CDR3 nucleotides are TGTGCCAGCAGTCGATCTAGCGGGATCGGCAATGAGCAGTTCTTC.

This clonotype appeared a few times. The chain uses TRBV28 and TRBJ2-1; D unresolved. Trimming removed 8 bases from V and 7 bases from J, with 18 bases in between. CDR1 and CDR2 from the germline V gene are MDHEN and SYDVKM. The CDR3 loop spans 14 amino acids. This CDR3 is CASGVQTYTNEQFF. Here the CDR3 DNA reads TGTGCCAGCGGGGTCCAGACTTATACAAATGAGCAGTTCTTC.

The chain carries TRBV7-2 and TRBJ2-7; 9 nucleotides align to TRBD1. The junction had 6 bases not matched to a gene; V was cut back by 5 bases and J by 4 bases. This CDR3 comprises 14 residues. In germline, CDR1 is SGHTA, CDR2 FQGNSA. Here the CDR3 DNA reads TGTGCCAGCAGCGTCCTGACAGGGGGATACGAGCAGTACTTC. It yields the protein CASSVLTGGYEQYF.

V is TRBV29-1 and J is TRBJ2-5, with D possibly being TRBD1 (6 bases). The germline CDR1 and CDR2 sequences are SQVTM and ANQGSEA. V lost 6 bases, J lost 3 bases, and 17 bases lay in between. The length of the CDR3 is 14 residues. As DNA, the CDR3 is TGCAGCGTCCTCAGTCCCGGGACAAAAGAGACCCAGTACTTC. The encoded protein is CSVLSPGTKETQYF. Together with reference TRBV29-1 and TRBJ2-5, the CDR3 gives the full variable domain: SAVISQKPSRDICQRGTSLTIQCQVDSQVTMMFWYRQQPGQSLTLIATANQGSEATYESGFVIDKFPISRPNLTFSTLTVSNMSPEDSSIYLCSVLSPGTKETQYFGPGTRLLVL.

The chain carries TRBV18 and TRBJ1-2; TRBD1 matches 7 bases. V lost 5 bases to trimming and J lost 0 bases; unmatched junction nucleotides: 9. This CDR3 contains 16 residues. Germline CDR1 KGHSH, CDR2 LQKENI. The CDR3 reads CASSSRIGQANYGYTF. The CDR3 region has the DNA TGTGCCAGCTCATCAAGGATTGGACAGGCTAACTATGGCTACACCTTC.

This clonotype has more than one count but fewer than ten. The chain carries TRBV20-1 and TRBJ2-7; 8 bases map to TRBD2. This CDR3 region has 16 residues. J was trimmed by 3 bases and V by 0 bases; bases with no gene match: 10. Germline CDR1 and CDR2: DFQATT and SNEGSKA (reference sequence). The CDR3 region is CSARDQTAGLVYEQYF. CDR3 sequence (DNA): TGCAGTGCTAGAGATCAAACCGCGGGACTAGTCTACGAGCAGTACTTC.

In this sample, this clonotype turned up a few times. The V and J genes are TRBV11-2 and TRBJ1-1; D is uncertain. Germline CDR1 is SGHAT and CDR2 is FQNNGV. The CDR3 loop spans 14 amino acids. V was cut by 1 base and J by 8 bases, with 14 bases left in between. CDR3 DNA: TGTGCCAGCAGCTTAGTGACCCTCCTTGCCGAAGCTTTCTTT. This sequence encodes CASSLVTLLAEAFF.

The chain has TRBV7-8 and TRBJ2-1; D gene uncertain. This CDR3 comprises 14 residues. V was clipped by 5 bases and J by 2 bases, with 10 bases between them. Germline loops: CDR1 SGHVS, CDR2 FQNEAQ. The CDR3 nucleotides read TGTGCCAGCAGCCCATATCAGCCCTACAATGAGCAGTTCTTC. Encoded protein: CASSPYQPYNEQFF. The full variable domain, completed using reference TRBV7-8 and TRBJ2-1, is GAGVSQSPRYKVAKRGQDVALRCDPISGHVSLFWYQQALGQGPEFLTYFQNEAQLDKSGLPSDRFFAERPEGSVSTLKIQRTQQEDSAVYLCASSPYQPYNEQFFGPGTRLTVL.

A few counts support this clonotype. V is TRBV18 and J is TRBJ2-7; D tentatively reads TRBD1 or TRBD2 (5 bases each). Germline lookup yields CDR1 KGHSH and CDR2 LQKENI. CDR3 length: 16 residues. V was pared by 2 bases and J by 3 bases, with 17 bases between. The CDR3 region has the DNA TGTGCCAGCTCACCAGGGGGAAGCGAACAACTCTACGAGCAGTACTTC. Translating it yields CASSPGGSEQLYEQYF.

J is TRBJ2-5 and V is TRBV4-3, with TRBD2 matching 10 bases. V trimming: 0 bases; J trimming: 1 base; junction bases outside the gene matches: 11. The CDR3 extends over 19 amino acids. Germline loops: CDR1 LGHNA, CDR2 YSLEER. In DNA, the CDR3 is TGCGCCAGCAGCCAAGAATGGGCTAGCGGGAGTCCTGTCCAAGAGACCCAGTACTTC. Protein: CASSQEWASGSPVQETQYF.

CDR3 nucleotide sequence: TGTGCCAGCAGCTTCGATAGCGGGAGCTATGAGCAGTTCTTC. This encodes CASSFDSGSYEQFF. The chain carries TRBV7-2 and TRBJ2-1; 9 bases line up with TRBD2. Germline V gene lookup returns CDR1 SGHTA and CDR2 FQGNSA. The CDR3 length is 14 residues. The V gene end was trimmed by 3 bases and the J gene end by 8 bases; junction bases not matched to a gene: 5.

This clonotype has just a few counts. The chain combines TRBV7-9 with TRBJ2-2; the D gene is possibly TRBD1 (6 bases). Germline CDR1 SEHNR, CDR2 FQNEAQ (reference sequence). This CDR3 spans 14 amino acids. Deletions cut 5 bases from V and 3 bases from J, with 10 bases between. CDR3 sequence (DNA): TGTGCCAGCAGCCTGGACAGCTACACCGGGGAGCTGTTTTTT. As protein: CASSLDSYTGELFF.

This clonotype showed up just a few times. The rearrangement uses TRBV7-2 and TRBJ2-3, with D maybe TRBD1 (6 bases). The V end was cut by 0 bases, the J end by 0 bases, with 10 bases between. The CDR3 spans 16 residues. Germline V gene sequence: CDR1 SGHTA, CDR2 FQGNSA. The CDR3 DNA reads as TGTGCCAGCAGCTTAGCGGGGGCCAAGAGCACAGATACGCAGTATTTT. Encoded protein: CASSLAGAKSTDTQYF.

This clonotype was observed a few times. The chain couples TRBV7-9 to TRBJ2-7; D is undetermined. Per germline, CDR1 SEHNR and CDR2 FQNEAQ (reference sequence). V lost 4 bases and J 0 bases, leaving 7 bases between the germline ends. The CDR3 consists of 13 residues. In DNA, the CDR3 is TGTGCCAGCAGCTGGGAAAGCTCCTACGAGCAGTACTTC. Protein: CASSWESSYEQYF.

This clonotype was recorded a few times. The chain has TRBV15 and TRBJ2-7; 10 bases map to TRBD2. With 5 bases clipped from V and 0 bases from J, the junction kept 4 bases outside the gene matches. CDR1 and CDR2 (germline): LNHNV, YYDKDF (reference sequence). CDR3 size: 15 residues. The CDR3 region is CATSRPSGSSYEQYF. For the CDR3, the DNA is TGTGCCACCAGCCGGCCTAGCGGGAGCTCCTACGAGCAGTACTTC.

The chain has TRBV11-2 and TRBJ2-1; the D is unclear. CDR3 length: 17 amino acids. CDR1 and CDR2 (germline): SGHAT, FQNNGV. With 5 bases removed from V and 0 bases from J, the gap between germline ends came to 17 bases. The CDR3 is CASSPREPRSSYNEQFF. The CDR3 nucleotides read TGTGCCAGCAGCCCTAGGGAACCTAGGAGCTCCTACAATGAGCAGTTCTTC.

V and J are TRBV7-2 and TRBJ2-5, with 9 bases fitting TRBD2. Germline V gene lookup returns CDR1 SGHTA and CDR2 FQGNSA. The V gene end was trimmed by 3 bases and the J gene end by 4 bases; junction bases not matched to a gene: 12. CDR3 length equals 17 residues. CDR3 loop: CASSLVLAGDPRETQYF. The CDR3 nucleotides are TGTGCCAGCAGCTTGGTATTAGCGGGAGATCCGAGAGAGACCCAGTACTTC.

This chain connects TRBV4-2 to TRBJ2-5; D perhaps matches TRBD1 (6 bases). This CDR3 has 15 amino acids. Germline CDR1 LGHNA, CDR2 YNFKEQ. The V and J ends lost 2 bases and 5 bases respectively, with 15 bases between them. The CDR3 region has the DNA TGTGCCAGCAGCCAACAACAGGGACCAGGGGAGACCCAGTACTTC. Translating gives CASSQQQGPGETQYF.

The chain's CDR3 is CASSERRYEQYF. CDR3 sequence (DNA): TGTGCCAGCAGTGAAAGGCGCTACGAGCAGTACTTC. The chain recombines TRBV2 with TRBJ2-7; unclear D gene. The length of the CDR3 is 12 residues. The V gene lost 2 bases and the J gene lost 3 bases, with 5 bases spanning the gap. Germline CDR1 SNHLY, CDR2 FYNNEI.

This clonotype was picked up a small number of times. The chain uses TRBV20-1 and TRBJ2-3; D call uncertain. Deletions cut 6 bases from V and 3 bases from J, with 10 bases between. CDR3 length equals 12 residues. Germline loops: CDR1 DFQATT, CDR2 SNEGSKA (reference sequence). CDR3 in amino acids: CSASKATDTQYF. Here the CDR3 DNA reads TGCAGTGCCTCGAAGGCTACAGATACGCAGTATTTT.

This clonotype was recorded many times. The chain combines TRBV10-3 with TRBJ1-1, with D unclear. V was cut by 4 bases and J by 7 bases, with 7 bases left in between. This CDR3 has 11 residues. Germline V gene lookup returns CDR1 ENHRY and CDR2 SYGVKD. The CDR3 protein is CAISGSGEAFF. The CDR3, as DNA: TGTGCCATCAGTGGCTCAGGTGAAGCTTTCTTT.

CDR3 region: CASSLGLGESEQYF. As DNA, the CDR3 is TGTGCCAGCAGCTTAGGCCTAGGGGAATCCGAGCAGTACTTC. The genes are TRBV7-8 and TRBJ2-7; the D gene is possibly TRBD1 (5 bases). CDR1 is SGHVS and CDR2 is FQNEAQ in the germline V gene. V lost 1 base, J lost 6 bases, and 13 bases lay in between. The CDR3 totals 14 residues.

The chain employs TRBV9 and TRBJ1-1; D remains ambiguous. Germline CDR1 is SGDLS and CDR2 is YYNGEE. The CDR3 spans 13 residues. Trimming took off 2 bases at V and 3 bases at J, with 8 bases between the two ends. CDR3 nucleotides: TGTGCCAGCAGCGTTGACATTGACACTGAAGCTTTCTTT. It codes for CASSVDIDTEAFF. The full variable domain, rest sourced from reference TRBV9 and TRBJ1-1, is DSGVTQTPKHLITATGQRVTLRCSPRSGDLSVYWYQQSLDQGLQFLIQYYNGEERAKGNILERFSAQQFPDLHSELNLSSLELGDSALYFCASSVDIDTEAFFGQGTRLTVV.

This sequence joins TRBV6-1 and TRBJ2-7, with 9 positions matching TRBD2. Trimming removed 6 bases from V and 2 bases from J; junction bases left unmatched: 8. CDR1 and CDR2 (germline): MNHNS, SASEGT. The CDR3 has 15 amino acids. CDR3 residues: CASSSWASGTYEQYF. CDR3 nucleotide sequence: TGTGCCAGCAGCTCCTGGGCTAGCGGGACCTACGAGCAGTACTTC.

This chain joins TRBV12-3 or TRBV12-4 and TRBJ2-4; 8 nucleotides agree with TRBD1. V shed 4 bases and J 10 bases; nucleotides not matched to a gene: 3. This CDR3 region has 12 residues. The CDR3 DNA is TGTGCCAGCAGTTCCACAGGGGGGATTCAGTACTTC. It encodes CASSSTGGIQYF.